This T cell receptor beta chain is from a study of OX40 agonist ivuxolimab in advanced cancers. The V gene's germline CDR1 is SGDLS and CDR2 YYNGEE. This CDR3 spans 15 amino acids. Germline trimming cut 3 bases from V and 4 bases from J; bases unmatched to any gene: 4. TCRdb keeps only in-frame clones here, not all; method: immunoSEQ multiplex PCR. There are tens of thousands of clones in the sample; less than 85% occur only once, and approximately 10% lies in the top ten. Sequenced material: CD4+ or CD8+ T cells sorted from blood, taken in a trial of the OX40 agonist ivuxolimab. V usage is TRBV9 and J usage is TRBJ2-5; TRBD2 agrees at 12 bases. The TCR sequence derives from an adult with an advanced solid tumor such as melanoma, head and neck, liver or kidney cancer. The CDR3 nucleotides read TGTGCCAGCAGCGAGACTAGCGGGAGTGCAGAGACCCAGTACTTC. Translating gives CASSETSGSAETQYF.